This note documents a single T cell receptor beta chain sequence. Recovered Cohort 3 donors showed two negative PCRs, clearance, or symptom resolution. The CDR3 is 14 amino acids. Germline V gene sequence: CDR1 SEHNR, CDR2 FQNEAQ (reference sequence). J lost 7 bases, V lost 5 bases, and 11 bases had no gene match. The data derive from a study of blood T cell repertoires in COVID-19. Study overall: Samples of COVID-19 (acute and convalescent) were obtained from the United States, Italy and Spain.

Original handling: It was from reference gene primer amplification that nucleated cell counts were estimated. Using immunoSEQ multiplex PCR, the repertoire was profiled, and TCRdb retains in-frame clones only, with some absent. Clone size and the V and J calls come from that table; the DNA yielded D and trimming. The sample has roughly 250,000 clones; 88% are singletons. The TCR was taken from a woman aged 45-59 years who had recovered from COVID-19. Specimen: PBMCs or T cells enriched from blood (not recorded which). The J gene is TRBJ2-7, the V gene TRBV7-9; 7 positions agree with TRBD1. CDR3 in DNA: TGTGCCAGCAGCCCTCCCCCGGGACAGAGGGAGCAGTACTTC. Translating it yields CASSPPPGQREQYF.